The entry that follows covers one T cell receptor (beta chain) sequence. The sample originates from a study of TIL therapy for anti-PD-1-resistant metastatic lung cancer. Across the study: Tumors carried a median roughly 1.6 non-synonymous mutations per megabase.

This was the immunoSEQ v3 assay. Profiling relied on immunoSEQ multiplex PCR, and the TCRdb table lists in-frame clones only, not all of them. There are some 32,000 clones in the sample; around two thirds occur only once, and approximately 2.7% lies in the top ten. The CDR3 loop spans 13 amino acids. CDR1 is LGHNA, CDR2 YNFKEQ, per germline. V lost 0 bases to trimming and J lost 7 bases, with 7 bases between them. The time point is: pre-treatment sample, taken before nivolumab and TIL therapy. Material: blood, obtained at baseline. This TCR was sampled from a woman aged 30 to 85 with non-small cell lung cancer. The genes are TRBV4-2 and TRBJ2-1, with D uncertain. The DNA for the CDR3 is TGTGCCAGCAGCCAAGAATTCGGGAATGAGCAGTTCTTC. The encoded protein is CASSQEFGNEQFF.